The source of this TCR beta chain is a study of cytomegalovirus exposure and HLA in healthy donors. The V gene's germline CDR1 is SGHAT and CDR2 FQNNGV. Trimming left V 5 bases short and J 6 bases short, with 11 bases between. This CDR3 has 12 residues. Both 60 Vbeta primers and 13 Jbeta primers went into the PCR. Profiled with immunoSEQ multiplex PCR; TCRdb holds only in-frame clones, not every one. Of some 150,000 clones detected, around 81% appear once; the ten largest clones hold less than 15%. This TCR derives from a woman in her forties or fifties in good health and CMV-seronegative. The chain employs TRBV11-2 and TRBJ2-7; the D is unclear. The sample comprised PBMCs. CDR3 amino acids: CASSSTRPEQYF. Here the CDR3 DNA reads TGTGCCAGCAGCAGTACCAGGCCCGAGCAGTACTTC.